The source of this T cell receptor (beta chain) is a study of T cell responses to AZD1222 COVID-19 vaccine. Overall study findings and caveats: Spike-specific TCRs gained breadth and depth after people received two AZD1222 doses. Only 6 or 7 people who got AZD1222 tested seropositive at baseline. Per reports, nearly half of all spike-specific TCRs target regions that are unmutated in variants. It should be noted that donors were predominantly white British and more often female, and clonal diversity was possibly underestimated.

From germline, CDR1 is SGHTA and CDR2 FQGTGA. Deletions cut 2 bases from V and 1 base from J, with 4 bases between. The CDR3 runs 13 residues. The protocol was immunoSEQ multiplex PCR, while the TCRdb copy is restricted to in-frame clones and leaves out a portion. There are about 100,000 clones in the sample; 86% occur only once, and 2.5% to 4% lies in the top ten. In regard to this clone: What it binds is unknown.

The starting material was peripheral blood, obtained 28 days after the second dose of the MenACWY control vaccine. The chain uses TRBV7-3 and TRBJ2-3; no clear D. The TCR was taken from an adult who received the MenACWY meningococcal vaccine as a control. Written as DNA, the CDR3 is TGTGCCAGCAGCTTACAGGGCACAGATACGCAGTATTTT. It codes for CASSLQGTDTQYF.